This entry lists 10 T cell receptor beta chains sequenced from one sample in a study of Ad26.COV2.S vaccination and SARS-CoV-2 variants. The treatment denotes: some 19 received Ad26.COV2.S at low or high dose, single or two shots; 5 received placebo; per-sample allocation not given. Samples came from day 63 after the first vaccine or placebo injection. The method was immunoSEQ multiplex PCR; TCRdb's version includes in-frame clones alone and lacks a portion of them. The sample comprises about 370,000 clones, about 88% of which are singletons, and 3.5% rests with the top ten. The source material was peripheral blood, sampled in a trial of Ad26.COV2.S vaccine versus placebo. All receptors derive from a person between 18 and 60 years old who received the Ad26.COV2.S COVID-19 vaccine or a placebo.

The chain combines TRBV5-6 with TRBJ1-1; D is unclear. Trimming left V 4 bases short and J 1 base short, with 14 bases between. Per the germline V gene, CDR1 is SGHDT and CDR2 is YYEEEE. The CDR3 is 15 amino acids. CDR3 DNA sequence: TGTGCCAGCAGCCCCCGTTTAGGCCCGAACACTGAAGCTTTCTTT. Translated, it gives CASSPRLGPNTEAFF. The complete variable domain, with remaining parts taken from reference TRBV5-6 and TRBJ1-1, reads DAGVTQSPTHLIKTRGQQVTLRCSPKSGHDTVSWYQQALGQGPQFIFQYYEEEERQRGNFPDRFSGHQFPNYSSELNVNALLLGDSALYLCASSPRLGPNTEAFFGQGTRLTVV.

The J gene is TRBJ2-6, the V gene TRBV11-2; D unresolved. The CDR3 consists of 15 residues. V lost 5 bases and J 4 bases, leaving 12 bases between the germline ends. Germline loops: CDR1 SGHAT, CDR2 FQNNGV. CDR3 amino acids: CASSRRFVGANVLTF. CDR3 DNA: TGTGCCAGCAGCCGAAGGTTCGTCGGGGCCAACGTCCTGACTTTC.

This chain links TRBV27 with TRBJ2-2, with D perhaps TRBD1 or TRBD2 (6 bases each). The CDR3 runs to 16 residues. Germline-derived CDR1 and CDR2 are MNHEY and SMNVEV (reference sequence). Trimming removed 5 bases from V and 7 bases from J, with 20 bases in between. DNA for the CDR3: TGTGCCAGCAGTCCTTGGACAGCGTTGGAGGGCGGGGAGCTGTTTTTT. Amino acid sequence: CASSPWTALEGGELFF.

The chain carries TRBV3-1 (or the pseudogene TRBV3-2) and TRBJ2-2; D might be TRBD1 (5 bases). The CDR3 extends over 16 amino acids. V lost 4 bases and J 6 bases, leaving 18 bases between the germline ends. Germline CDR1 and CDR2: LGHDT and YNNKEL (reference sequence). CDR3 coding DNA: TGTGCCAGCAGCCTCAGGACAATAAGGTTTGCCGGGGAGCTGTTTTTT. Protein product: CASSLRTIRFAGELFF.

V gene TRBV7-2 combines with J gene TRBJ1-3; D unclear. The length of the CDR3 is 15 residues. The V gene lost 3 bases and the J gene lost 4 bases, with 13 bases spanning the gap. Germline loops: CDR1 SGHTA, CDR2 FQGNSA. CDR3 DNA: TGTGCCAGCAGCTTCGGGGTCTCGGCAGGAAACACCATATATTTT. Translated, it gives CASSFGVSAGNTIYF.

V is TRBV7-9 and J is TRBJ2-1; 13 nucleotides match TRBD2. In germline, CDR1 is SEHNR, CDR2 FQNEAQ (reference sequence). The CDR3 is made up of 17 amino acids. V dropped 4 bases and J dropped 3; count of bases not matched to a gene: 6. The CDR3 bases are TGTGCCAGCAGCTCCAGACTAGCGGGGGGCCTCTACAATGAGCAGTTCTTC. It encodes CASSSRLAGGLYNEQFF.

The V gene is TRBV7-9, the J gene TRBJ2-5; D is perhaps TRBD1 (6 bases). Germline V gives CDR1 SEHNR, CDR2 FQNEAQ (reference sequence). V shed 6 bases and J shed 1 base, with 12 bases lying between them. The CDR3 has 14 residues. Here the CDR3 reads CASSFSDSQETQYF. In nucleotides, the CDR3 is TGTGCCAGCAGTTTTTCGGACAGCCAAGAGACCCAGTACTTC.

The chain uses TRBV5-5 and TRBJ2-7; TRBD1 matches at 8 bases. Germline-derived CDR1 and CDR2 are SGHKS and YYEKEE (reference sequence). The CDR3 length is 14 residues. Trimming cost V 0 bases and J 4 bases; bases outside gene matches: 3. CDR3 coding DNA: TGTGCCAGCAGCTTGGAAGGACAGGGTTACGAGCAGTACTTC. It codes for CASSLEGQGYEQYF.

This clone came up once. The chain recombines TRBV4-3 with TRBJ2-5, with TRBD2 matching 8 bases. Germline lookup yields CDR1 LGHNA and CDR2 YSLEER. The CDR3 consists of 17 residues. V gave up 0 bases and J gave up 7 bases; unmatched junction bases: 13. CDR3 region: CASSQDSGGRLGSTQYF. The CDR3 DNA follows: TGCGCCAGCAGCCAAGATTCGGGGGGGAGGCTTGGATCGACCCAGTACTTC.

This clone was seen a single time. Here the CDR3 DNA reads TGCGCCAGCAGTCAATCGAAGATAACAGGGGGACATCAGCCCCAGCATTTT. Translating it yields CASSQSKITGGHQPQHF. The rearrangement links TRBV23-1 to TRBJ1-5; the match to TRBD1 covers 8 bases. TRBV23-1 is an ORF, and what it does is uncertain. V shed 0 bases, J shed 5 bases, and the junction held 9 bases outside the gene matches. The CDR3 extends over 17 amino acids.